Each of the 26 T cell receptor beta chains below was sequenced from the same sample in a study of vaccination and CD4 T cells after COVID-19. Researchers used the Oncomine TCR Beta short-read assay to sequence DNA from cultured CD4+ T cells. Each CDR3 protein gets one entry after TCRdb re-called the PCR reads with MiXCR. The sample includes some 7,400 distinct CDR3 sequences, 37% of them seen just once. Treatment of the sample: roughly nine-day PBMC culture with coronavirus spike peptide pools or control peptides (ViraFEST assay). An unexposed donor provided the CD4+ T cells, which were collected before the COVID-19 pandemic (2011-2018). For these TCRs, the target antigens are not known. The sequenced material came from CD4+ T cells from blood, cultured in vitro. The receptors come from a human donor in good health.

Here the CDR3 DNA reads TGTGCCAGCAGACGACAGGGCCTTCCCCAGCATTTT. Translated, it gives CASRRQGLPQHF. The V and J genes are TRBV6-1 and TRBJ1-5; 7 bases are a match to TRBD1. Germline V gene data show CDR1 as MNHNS and CDR2 as SASEGT. Trimming cost V 6 bases and J 10 bases; bases outside gene matches: 6. The CDR3 is made up of 12 amino acids.

This clonotype turned up a few times. The gene calls are TRBV21-1 and TRBJ1-5; whether TRBD1, the table's D call, matches the DNA was not checked. TRBV21-1 constitutes a pseudogene. The CDR3 contains 15 residues. CDR3 sequence reads: CASSKEGGRNQPQHF. In DNA, the CDR3 is TGTGCCAGCAGCAAAGAAGGGGGCAGGAATCAGCCCCAGCATTTT.

This clonotype was found a few times. The chain joins TRBV20-1 to TRBJ2-1; tentative D call: TRBD2 (6 bases). This CDR3 comprises 16 residues. The V gene lost 6 bases and the J gene lost 2 bases, with 20 bases spanning the gap. Germline-derived CDR1 and CDR2 are DFQATT and SNEGSKA (reference sequence). The CDR3 loop is CSAPALWSGAYNEQFF. DNA of the CDR3: TGCAGTGCCCCCGCTCTATGGTCGGGAGCCTACAATGAGCAGTTCTTC.

The chain employs TRBV6-5 and TRBJ2-1, with D uncertain. The CDR3 is 13 residues long. Per germline, CDR1 MNHEY and CDR2 SVGAGI. With 2 bases removed from V and 7 bases from J, the gap between germline ends came to 9 bases. CDR3 sequence reads: CASSYPNRNEQFF. CDR3 DNA sequence: TGTGCCAGCAGTTACCCAAACCGTAATGAGCAGTTCTTC.

This chain uses TRBV28 with TRBJ1-5; a weak D match, TRBD1 (5 bases). The V gene's germline CDR1 is MDHEN and CDR2 SYDVKM. This CDR3 region has 16 residues. The ends were cut back, 0 bases at V and 2 bases at J, with 11 bases in the middle. CDR3 nucleotide sequence: TGTGCCAGCAGTTTATGGGGGGGGAGAGGCAATCAGCCCCAGCATTTT. Translating it yields CASSLWGGRGNQPQHF.

The chain uses TRBV6-1 and TRBJ2-7, with no clear D. Germline V gives CDR1 MNHNS, CDR2 SASEGT. The CDR3 sequence is 12 residues long. V was shortened by 9 bases and J by 5 bases, with 14 bases between the two germline ends. CDR3 DNA sequence: TGTGCCAGTTCGCAAAAAACCCACGAGCAGTACTTC. It specifies CASSQKTHEQYF.

The table lists this clonotype with a few counts. The chain uses TRBV11-3 and TRBJ1-1; weak D call: TRBD1 (6 bases). The V end lost 0 bases, the J end lost 5 bases, and 16 bases lay between the germline ends. There are 16 residues in the CDR3. Germline values: CDR1 SGHNT, CDR2 YENEEA. The CDR3 sequence: CASSLDGREGQTEAFF. The CDR3, as DNA: TGTGCCAGCAGCTTAGATGGTCGGGAGGGACAAACTGAAGCTTTCTTT.

The J gene is TRBJ1-6, the V gene TRBV19; D ambiguous. The CDR3 is made up of 16 amino acids. V dropped 3 bases and J dropped 7 bases, with 16 bases sitting between them. The V gene's germline CDR1 is LNHDA and CDR2 SQIVND (reference sequence). The CDR3 DNA reads TGTGCCAGTAGTATTGGATGGTGGGGAAACAATTCACCCCTCCACTTT. This encodes CASSIGWWGNNSPLHF. Looking up the rest from reference TRBV19 and TRBJ1-6 gives the full variable domain: DGGITQSPKYLFRKEGQNVTLSCEQNLNHDAMYWYRQDPGQGLRLIYYSQIVNDFQKGDIAEGYSVSREKKESFPLTVTSAQKNPTAFYLCASSIGWWGNNSPLHFGNGTRLTVT.

V is TRBV6-8 and J is TRBJ2-1; 10 bases map to TRBD2. The V and J ends lost 7 bases and 4 bases, in that order; junction bases with no gene match: 4. This CDR3 has 14 amino acids. Germline V gives CDR1 MNHGY, CDR2 SAAAGT. The CDR3 spells CASNTSGMYNEQFF. CDR3 bases: TGTGCCAGCAATACTAGCGGGATGTACAATGAGCAGTTCTTC.

This clonotype has just a few counts. The chain combines TRBV19 with TRBJ2-5, with D perhaps TRBD1 (7 bases). CDR1 is LNHDA, CDR2 SQIVND, per germline (reference sequence). The CDR3 has 16 residues. With 7 bases removed from V and 4 bases from J, the gap between germline ends came to 22 bases. The CDR3 DNA follows: TGTGCCAGTAAAACCGAGGGGGGTAAGGGGGCAGAGACCCAGTACTTC. Translated, it gives CASKTEGGKGAETQYF.

This clonotype was recorded only once. The J gene is TRBJ1-5, the V gene TRBV30; D is perhaps TRBD1 (5 bases). The CDR3 sequence is 13 residues long. V was cut by 1 base and J by 3 bases, with 7 bases left in between. Germline assignment: CDR1 GTSNPN and CDR2 SVGIG (reference sequence). CDR3 DNA: TGTGCCTGGAGTGGTGGGGCCAATCAGCCCCAGCATTTT. Translating gives CAWSGGANQPQHF.

The chain uses TRBV2 and TRBJ1-5; D unclear. The germline CDR1 and CDR2 sequences are SNHLY and FYNNEI. V lost 7 bases and J lost 0, with 7 bases in between. The CDR3 has 13 residues. The CDR3 nucleotides are TGTGCCAGCATGGGGTATAGCAATCAGCCCCAGCATTTT. Translation: CASMGYSNQPQHF. Full variable domain (remainder filled in from reference TRBV2 and TRBJ1-5): EPEVTQTPSHQVTQMGQEVILRCVPISNHLYFYWYRQILGQKVEFLVSFYNNEISEKSEIFDDQFSVERPDGSNFTLKIRSTKLEDSAMYFCASMGYSNQPQHFGDGTRLSIL.

This clonotype was seen a few times. The chain is built from TRBV6-2 or TRBV6-3 and TRBJ1-2; no reliable D call. This CDR3 comprises 13 residues. V was trimmed by 5 bases and J by 7 bases, leaving 14 bases between them. The germline gives CDR1 MNHEY, CDR2 SVGEGT. CDR3 DNA sequence: TGTGCCAGCAGTACGGACCCGGCGGGTGGCTACACCTTC. Amino acid sequence: CASSTDPAGGYTF.

The chain recombines TRBV11-2 with TRBJ2-3, with 8 bases that match TRBD2. Looked up from germline, CDR1 is SGHAT and CDR2 is FQNNGV. The J segment lost 10 bases and the V segment lost 4 bases, leaving 16 bases of the junction unmatched. CDR3 length: 16 residues. The CDR3 region is CASSSLILAGLMPQYF. CDR3 coding DNA: TGTGCCAGCAGCTCCTTAATCCTAGCGGGTCTAATGCCGCAGTATTTT.

This rearrangement joins TRBV15 to TRBJ2-5, with 12 bases identical to TRBD2. Trimming removed 3 bases from V and 5 bases from J; junction bases left unmatched: 7. CDR1 is LNHNV, CDR2 YYDKDF, per germline (reference sequence). The CDR3 totals 16 residues. CDR3 coding DNA: TGTGCCACCAGCAGGACTAGCGGGAGTTTCTTTGAGACCCAGTACTTC. Its protein is CATSRTSGSFFETQYF.

The chain recombines TRBV19 with TRBJ1-1, with 8 bases that match TRBD1. Germline V CDR1 and CDR2: LNHDA, SQIVND (reference sequence). J was trimmed by 5 bases and V by 1 base; bases with no gene match: 6. The CDR3 spans 15 residues. Here the CDR3 reads CASSIVEQGGTEAFF. CDR3 coding DNA: TGTGCCAGTAGTATAGTGGAACAGGGGGGAACTGAAGCTTTCTTT.

The V gene is TRBV27, the J gene TRBJ1-1; tentatively, D is TRBD1 (6 bases). Trimming removed 7 bases from V and 2 bases from J, with 20 bases in between. The CDR3 spans 16 residues. Germline CDR1 reads MNHEY; CDR2 reads SMNVEV (reference sequence). The CDR3 DNA follows: TGTGCCAGCATTAATTTCCGGACAGATCTTAACACTGAAGCTTTCTTT. Protein sequence: CASINFRTDLNTEAFF.

This clonotype has a handful of counts. The CDR3 sequence: CSATDRGPEQPQHF. DNA of the CDR3: TGCAGTGCAACGGACAGGGGGCCGGAGCAGCCCCAGCATTTT. The rearrangement joins TRBV20-1 to TRBJ1-5; 11 nucleotides align to TRBD1. This CDR3 contains 14 residues. Trimming cost V 6 bases and J 7 bases; bases outside gene matches: 8. Germline CDR1 and CDR2: DFQATT and SNEGSKA (reference sequence).

The chain links TRBV7-6 to TRBJ2-7; 11 nucleotides agree with TRBD1. From germline, CDR1 is SGHVS and CDR2 FNYEAQ. The length of the CDR3 is 15 residues. The junction had 5 bases not matched to a gene; V was cut back by 0 bases and J by 7 bases. The CDR3, as DNA: TGTGCCAGCAGCTTAGCGGACAGGGGGCTGTGGGAGCAGTACTTC. Its protein product is CASSLADRGLWEQYF.

This clonotype has only a few counts. This chain links TRBV6-4 with TRBJ2-2; D not certain. Germline CDR1 is MRHNA and CDR2 is SNTAGT. Between the trimmed V and J ends, which lost 4 bases and 4 bases, there was a span of 10 bases. The CDR3 has 14 residues. CDR3 region: CASSARSGTGELFF. The CDR3 coding sequence is TGTGCCAGCAGTGCCAGGTCGGGCACCGGGGAGCTGTTTTTT.

The chain joins TRBV7-2 to TRBJ2-3; D remains ambiguous. The V end was cut by 5 bases, the J end by 3 bases, with 6 bases between. CDR1 SGHTA and CDR2 FQGNSA come from the germline V gene. The CDR3 runs to 12 residues. CDR3 nucleotide sequence: TGTGCCAGCAGCCAGAGTACAGATACGCAGTATTTT. Translated, it gives CASSQSTDTQYF.

This clonotype showed up just a few times. This chain connects TRBV12-3 or TRBV12-4 to TRBJ1-5; 7 bases agree with TRBD1. The CDR3 spans 15 residues. Trimming removed 3 bases from V and 6 bases from J; junction bases left unmatched: 8. The CDR3 is CASSFRQGGGQPQHF. The CDR3 coding sequence is TGTGCCAGCAGTTTTAGACAGGGCGGGGGTCAGCCCCAGCATTTT.

The chain recombines TRBV12-3 or TRBV12-4 with TRBJ2-7; 8 bases align to TRBD2. V trimming: 8 bases; J trimming: 6 bases; junction bases outside the gene matches: 6. The CDR3 loop spans 12 amino acids. CDR3 in amino acids: CASGETSVEQYF. In DNA form, the CDR3 reads TGTGCCAGCGGGGAGACTAGCGTCGAGCAGTACTTC.

This clonotype was detected only a few times. The rearrangement uses TRBV19 and TRBJ2-5; tentatively, D is TRBD2 (6 bases). CDR3 size: 17 residues. Deletions cut 6 bases from V and 1 base from J, with 21 bases between. Germline assignment: CDR1 LNHDA and CDR2 SQIVND (reference sequence). CDR3 DNA sequence: TGTGCCAGTAGCCCCCTTGTGGGGGGTGTTGTCCAAGAGACCCAGTACTTC. Translation gives CASSPLVGGVVQETQYF.

Relative to its sample, this clonotype is medium-sized. The rearrangement uses TRBV15 and TRBJ1-1; 7 bases align to TRBD1. This CDR3 is 15 amino acids long. V was clipped by 4 bases and J by 3 bases; unmatched bases: 8. Germline V lookup: CDR1 LNHNV, CDR2 YYDKDF (reference sequence). CDR3 sequence (DNA): TGTGCCACCAGCACGCAACAGGGGTGGGACACTGAAGCTTTCTTT. This codes for CATSTQQGWDTEAFF.

This clonotype was observed a few times. V usage is TRBV6-1 and J usage is TRBJ1-5; 7 nucleotides line up with TRBD1. V lost 8 bases to trimming and J lost 3 bases; unmatched junction nucleotides: 10. The V gene's germline CDR1 is MNHNS and CDR2 SASEGT. The length of the CDR3 is 15 residues. The CDR3 protein is CASRNDRVVNQPQHF. The CDR3 DNA reads TGTGCCAGCCGAAACGACAGGGTCGTCAATCAGCCCCAGCATTTT.